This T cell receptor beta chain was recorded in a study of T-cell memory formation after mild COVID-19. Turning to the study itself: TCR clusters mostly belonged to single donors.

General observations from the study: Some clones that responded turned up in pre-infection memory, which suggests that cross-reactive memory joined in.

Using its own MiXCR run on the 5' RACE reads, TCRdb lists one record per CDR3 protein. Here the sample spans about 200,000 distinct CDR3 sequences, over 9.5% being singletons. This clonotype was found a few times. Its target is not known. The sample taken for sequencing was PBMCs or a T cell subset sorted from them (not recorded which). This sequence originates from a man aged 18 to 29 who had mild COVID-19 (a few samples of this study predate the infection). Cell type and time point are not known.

Here the CDR3 reads CASSLTPGQSTDTQYF. CDR3 nucleotides: TGTGCCAGCAGCTTGACTCCGGGACAGAGCACAGATACGCAGTATTTT. The V call is TRBV7-3, the J call TRBJ2-3, with 7 bases identical to TRBD1. The CDR3 covers 16 residues. CDR1 is SGHTA, CDR2 FQGTGA, per germline. V shed 3 bases, J shed 0 bases, and the junction held 6 bases outside the gene matches.